A single sample gave rise to the 7 T cell receptor beta chains below, sequenced in a study of T cells in Graves' hyperthyroidism and ophthalmopathy. Template material for amplifying TCR beta CDR3 regions consisted of RNA transcripts. HTBI primers drove first-round RT-PCR of the TCR CDR3. TCRdb recomputed calls from the multiplex PCR reads with MiXCR, one row per CDR3 protein. Of a few hundred thousand distinct CDR3 sequences in the sample, about a sixth are singletons; the top ten hold about a sixth. Sequences were obtained from blood. These receptors were obtained from a woman aged 40 to 50 with Graves' ophthalmopathy.

This clonotype was seen ten or more times. J is TRBJ2-7 and V is TRBV28; no reliable D call. V was clipped by 5 bases and J by 3 bases, with 14 bases between them. The germline V gene encodes CDR1 MDHEN and CDR2 SYDVKM. This CDR3 is built from 14 residues. The CDR3 DNA sequence: TGTGCCAGCAGTCCCCGGACCGATCTCTACGAGCAGTACTTC. Translated, it gives CASSPRTDLYEQYF. Variable domain in full (rest from reference TRBV28 and TRBJ2-7): DVKVTQSSRYLVKRTGEKVFLECVQDMDHENMFWYRQDPGLGLRLIYFSYDVKMKEKGDIPEGYSVSREKKERFSLILESASTNQTSMYLCASSPRTDLYEQYFGPGTRLTVT.

As concerns this clonotype: A much bigger clone sits one base away, suggesting this may be a read error. This chain links TRBV11-2 with TRBJ2-4; D may be TRBD1 (7 bases). The ends were cut back, 5 bases at V and 0 bases at J, with 11 bases in the middle. CDR1 is SGHAT and CDR2 is FQNNGV in the germline V gene. The CDR3 is 15 residues long. Here the CDR3 reads CASSGGTVAKNIQYF. The DNA of the CDR3 is TGTGCCAGCAGCGGAGGGACAGTAGCCAAAAACATTCAGTACTTC.

The CDR3 DNA is TGTGCCAGTAGCCGGACTAGCGTGGAGGAGACCCAGTACTTC. Residues: CASSRTSVEETQYF. The genes are TRBV19 and TRBJ2-5; 9 bases fit TRBD2. The CDR3 is 14 residues long. Looked up from germline, CDR1 is LNHDA and CDR2 is SQIVND (reference sequence). Trimming at V came to 6 bases and at J to 5 bases, leaving 7 bases not matched to a gene. Full variable domain (remainder filled in from reference TRBV19 and TRBJ2-5): DGGITQSPKYLFRKEGQNVTLSCEQNLNHDAMYWYRQDPGQGLRLIYYSQIVNDFQKGDIAEGYSVSREKKESFPLTVTSAQKNPTAFYLCASSRTSVEETQYFGPGTRLLVL.

The CDR3 DNA follows: TGTGCCAGCAGCTCGGGACGGTATGGCTACACCTTC. Its translation: CASSSGRYGYTF. The V gene is TRBV7-2, the J gene TRBJ1-2; tentative D call: TRBD1 (5 bases). V was trimmed by 4 bases and J by 5 bases, leaving 8 bases between them. The CDR3 is 12 residues long. Germline values: CDR1 SGHTA, CDR2 FQGNSA.

This chain uses TRBV11-2 with TRBJ2-5, with TRBD1 matching over 8 bases. The CDR3 extends over 13 amino acids. Germline values: CDR1 SGHAT, CDR2 FQNNGV. The V gene end was trimmed by 8 bases and the J gene end by 7 bases; junction bases not matched to a gene: 9. The CDR3 sequence is CASSGQGIGTQYF. CDR3 nucleotides: TGTGCCAGCTCCGGACAGGGAATAGGGACCCAGTACTTC. Complete variable domain (other parts from reference TRBV11-2 and TRBJ2-5): EAGVAQSPRYKIIEKRQSVAFWCNPISGHATLYWYQQILGQGPKLLIQFQNNGVVDDSQLPKDRFSAERLKGVDSTLKIQPAKLEDSAVYLCASSGQGIGTQYFGPGTRLLVL.

The V and J genes are TRBV28 and TRBJ2-7; D might be TRBD1 or TRBD2, each matching 5 bases. V was pared by 5 bases and J by 4 bases, with 18 bases between. Germline lookup yields CDR1 MDHEN and CDR2 SYDVKM. CDR3 size: 15 residues. Written as DNA, the CDR3 is TGTGCCAGCAGTAAGACGGGACGCCTCCAATACGAGCAGTACTTC. This gives the protein CASSKTGRLQYEQYF.

This clonotype showed up many times. V usage is TRBV29-1 and J usage is TRBJ1-1; TRBD1 aligns across 8 bases. Germline CDR1 SQVTM, CDR2 ANQGSEA. The trim removed 4 bases at V and 1 base at J, leaving 2 bases unmatched. The CDR3 is 13 residues long. The CDR3 DNA sequence: TGCAGCGTTGGGGACAGGCCGAACACTGAAGCTTTCTTT. Translation: CSVGDRPNTEAFF.